The 20 T cell receptor beta chains reported below all come from one sample, sequenced in a study of blood T cell repertoires in COVID-19. Assay used: immunoSEQ multiplex PCR; TCRdb lists only in-frame clones, some missing. The sample shows around 180,000 clones, 82% of them seen only once. The specimen was peripheral blood. The receptors were gathered from an elderly woman with active or convalescent COVID-19.

This chain connects TRBV5-1 to TRBJ2-3; 7 positions agree with TRBD2. CDR1 is SGHRS and CDR2 is YFSETQ in the germline V gene. The CDR3 runs 14 residues. V gave up 2 bases and J gave up 3 bases; unmatched junction bases: 3. The CDR3 is CASSFQRETDTQYF. CDR3 sequence (DNA): TGCGCCAGCAGCTTTCAGCGGGAAACAGATACGCAGTATTTT.

J is TRBJ1-4 and V is TRBV5-6; D gene unclear. V was pared by 4 bases and J by 3 bases, with 4 bases between. Looked up from germline, CDR1 is SGHDT and CDR2 is YYEEEE. The CDR3 runs to 12 residues. The CDR3: CASSTPNEKLFF. In DNA, the CDR3 is TGTGCCAGCAGCACACCTAATGAAAAACTGTTTTTT.

This chain links TRBV18 with TRBJ2-3; D not certain. The CDR3 is 15 residues long. Germline V CDR1 and CDR2: KGHSH, LQKENI. The V gene lost 6 bases and the J gene lost 0 bases, with 13 bases spanning the gap. The CDR3 sequence: CASSTPRSSTDTQYF. DNA for the CDR3: TGTGCCAGCTCTACCCCGAGATCTAGCACAGATACGCAGTATTTT.

V and J are TRBV6-5 and TRBJ1-1; D is uncertain. The germline V gene has CDR1 MNHEY and CDR2 SVGAGI. The CDR3 contains 14 residues. V was pared by 6 bases and J by 0 bases, with 11 bases between. The CDR3 region is CASRKPGMNTEAFF. CDR3 in DNA: TGTGCCAGCAGAAAACCGGGAATGAACACTGAAGCTTTCTTT.

The rearrangement uses TRBV18 and TRBJ1-4; 12 bases are shared with TRBD1. The J segment lost 7 bases and the V segment lost 2 bases, leaving 11 bases of the junction unmatched. CDR1 is KGHSH, CDR2 LQKENI, per germline. CDR3 length equals 18 residues. The CDR3 DNA follows: TGTGCCAGCTCACCAAGGGGACAGGGGGCAATCTGGACTGAAAAACTGTTTTTT. This sequence encodes CASSPRGQGAIWTEKLFF.

The J gene is TRBJ2-3, the V gene TRBV5-1, with D perhaps TRBD1 (5 bases). V was shortened by 2 bases and J by 1 base, with 11 bases between the two germline ends. CDR3 size: 15 residues. Germline CDR1 SGHRS, CDR2 YFSETQ. CDR3 protein: CASSFGQGGTDTQYF. The DNA for the CDR3 is TGCGCCAGCAGCTTCGGGCAGGGTGGCACAGATACGCAGTATTTT.

The chain links TRBV5-1 to TRBJ2-1, with D tentatively TRBD2 (6 bases). V dropped 5 bases and J dropped 8 bases, with 14 bases sitting between them. CDR1 is SGHRS, CDR2 YFSETQ, per germline. This CDR3 comprises 13 residues. CDR3 in amino acids: CASSETGADEQFF. The CDR3 nucleotides are TGCGCCAGCAGTGAAACGGGAGCGGATGAGCAGTTCTTC.

This clone was recorded only once. This rearrangement joins TRBV5-8 to TRBJ1-1, with a weak D call TRBD1 (6 bases). This CDR3 contains 16 residues. The V end was cut by 3 bases, the J end by 6 bases, with 21 bases between. From germline, CDR1 is SGHTS and CDR2 YDEGEE. The CDR3 reads CASSSPGHRYKAEAFF. The CDR3 DNA follows: TGTGCCAGCAGCTCTCCGGGACACCGATACAAGGCTGAAGCTTTCTTT.

The J gene is TRBJ1-4, the V gene TRBV5-4; D perhaps matches TRBD1 (6 bases). The germline V gene encodes CDR1 SGHNT and CDR2 YYREEE (reference sequence). CDR3 length: 15 amino acids. Trimming took 4 bases from V and 4 from J, leaving 14 bases between them. CDR3 amino acids: CASSDVAGDNEKLFF. The CDR3 nucleotides are TGTGCCAGCAGCGATGTGGCAGGGGATAATGAAAAACTGTTTTTT. The full variable domain, completed using reference TRBV5-4 and TRBJ1-4, is ETGVTQSPTHLIKTRGQQVTLRCSSQSGHNTVSWYQQALGQGPQFIFQYYREEENGRGNFPPRFSGLQFPNYSSELNVNALELDDSALYLCASSDVAGDNEKLFFGSGTQLSVL.

The genes are TRBV7-8 and TRBJ2-7; 10 bases map to TRBD1. CDR1 is SGHVS and CDR2 is FQNEAQ in the germline V gene. This CDR3 is 14 amino acids long. After removal of 5 bases from V and 3 bases from J, the junction contained 4 bases not matched to a gene. The CDR3 nucleotides read TGTGCCAGCAGCATACGGACAGGGGGCTACGAGCAGTACTTC. Encoded protein: CASSIRTGGYEQYF.

J is TRBJ2-2 and V is TRBV19; 8 bases are shared with TRBD1. In germline, CDR1 is LNHDA, CDR2 SQIVND (reference sequence). V gave up 2 bases and J gave up 5 bases; unmatched junction bases: 1. The CDR3 spans 14 residues. CDR3 coding DNA: TGTGCCAGTAGTATACAGGGGGCGACCGGGGAGCTGTTTTTT. Its translation: CASSIQGATGELFF.

The chain joins TRBV30 to TRBJ2-4; D may be TRBD1 (5 bases). This CDR3 is built from 16 residues. In germline, CDR1 is GTSNPN, CDR2 SVGIG (reference sequence). V gave up 3 bases and J gave up 1 base, with 16 bases separating them. The CDR3 loop is CAWSAQGGFAKNIQYF. In nucleotides, the CDR3 is TGTGCCTGGAGCGCCCAGGGTGGTTTTGCCAAAAACATTCAGTACTTC.

This chain uses TRBV18 with TRBJ2-1, with 8 nucleotides matching TRBD2. Germline CDR1 KGHSH, CDR2 LQKENI. This CDR3 has 16 residues. The V segment lost 5 bases and the J segment 6 bases; nucleotides outside the gene matches: 12. The CDR3 protein is CASSRTPGTSGNEQFF. The CDR3 bases are TGTGCCAGCTCAAGAACCCCCGGGACTAGTGGCAATGAGCAGTTCTTC.

The V and J genes are TRBV18 and TRBJ1-3; D gene unclear. The CDR3 is 15 amino acids. The germline V gene has CDR1 KGHSH and CDR2 LQKENI. The germline V and J ends were trimmed by 1 base and 0 bases, with 7 bases remaining between them. Here the CDR3 reads CASSPRQFSGNTIYF. The DNA of the CDR3 is TGTGCCAGCTCACCACGGCAGTTCTCTGGAAACACCATATATTTT.

The genes are TRBV6-1 and TRBJ2-1; 14 bases align to TRBD2. Germline CDR1 MNHNS, CDR2 SASEGT. The J segment lost 12 bases and the V segment lost 2 bases, leaving 24 bases of the junction unmatched. CDR3 length: 21 residues. CDR3 residues: CASSENALTSGRGGLFRRQFF. CDR3 nucleotide sequence: TGTGCCAGCAGTGAAAACGCGCTGACTAGCGGGAGGGGAGGGTTATTTCGTAGGCAGTTCTTC.

This chain joins TRBV6-5 and TRBJ2-7; 7 nucleotides align to TRBD1. V gave up 5 bases and J gave up 6 bases; unmatched junction bases: 7. The CDR3 consists of 13 residues. CDR1 and CDR2 from the germline V gene are MNHEY and SVGAGI. CDR3 coding DNA: TGTGCCAGCAGTACACAGGGGCACGGCGAGCAGTACTTC. Encoded protein: CASSTQGHGEQYF.

The V call is TRBV5-1, the J call TRBJ1-1, with TRBD1 matching over 7 bases. From germline, CDR1 is SGHRS and CDR2 YFSETQ. The J segment lost 1 base and the V segment lost 4 bases, leaving 4 bases of the junction unmatched. The CDR3 runs to 14 residues. The CDR3 DNA follows: TGCGCCAGCAGCGCAAGACAGGGGAACACTGAAGCTTTCTTT. Its protein product is CASSARQGNTEAFF.

The chain is built from TRBV6-2 or TRBV6-3 and TRBJ1-1; no clear D gene. The CDR3 is 14 amino acids. V was shortened by 1 base and J by 0 bases, with 6 bases between the two germline ends. Germline V gene sequence: CDR1 MNHEY, CDR2 SVGEGT. The DNA for the CDR3 is TGTGCCAGCAGTTACTATCAGTTGAACACTGAAGCTTTCTTT. Its protein is CASSYYQLNTEAFF.

This clone was detected a few times. The chain employs TRBV5-1 and TRBJ2-2; tentatively, D is TRBD2 (6 bases). The germline gives CDR1 SGHRS, CDR2 YFSETQ. The CDR3 consists of 14 residues. V was shortened by 0 bases and J by 5 bases, with 8 bases between the two germline ends. Here the CDR3 DNA reads TGCGCCAGCAGCTTGGTTGGGGGGACCGGGGAGCTGTTTTTT. Its translation: CASSLVGGTGELFF. Full variable domain (remainder filled in from reference TRBV5-1 and TRBJ2-2): KAGVTQTPRYLIKTRGQQVTLSCSPISGHRSVSWYQQTPGQGLQFLFEYFSETQRNKGNFPGRFSGRQFSNSRSEMNVSTLELGDSALYLCASSLVGGTGELFFGEGSRLTVL.

The chain uses TRBV5-1 and TRBJ2-3, with D perhaps TRBD1 (6 bases). The CDR3 has 18 amino acids. V was pared by 1 base and J by 2 bases, with 20 bases between. Germline-derived CDR1 and CDR2 are SGHRS and YFSETQ. The CDR3 loop reads CASSLFKSSRGDTDTQYF. The CDR3, as DNA: TGCGCCAGCAGCTTGTTTAAGAGTAGCAGGGGCGACACAGATACGCAGTATTTT.